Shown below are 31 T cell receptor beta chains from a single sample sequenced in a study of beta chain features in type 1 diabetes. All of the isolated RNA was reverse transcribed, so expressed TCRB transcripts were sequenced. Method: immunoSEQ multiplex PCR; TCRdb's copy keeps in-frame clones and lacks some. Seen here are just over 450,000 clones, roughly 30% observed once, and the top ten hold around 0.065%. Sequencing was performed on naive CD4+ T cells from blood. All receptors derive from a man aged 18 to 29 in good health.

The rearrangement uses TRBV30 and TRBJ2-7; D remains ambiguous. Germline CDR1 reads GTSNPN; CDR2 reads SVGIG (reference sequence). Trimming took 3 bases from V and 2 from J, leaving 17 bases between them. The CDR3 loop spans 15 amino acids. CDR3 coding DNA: TGTGCCTGGAGCGAAGGAACACCAAAACCCTACGAGCAGTACTTC. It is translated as CAWSEGTPKPYEQYF. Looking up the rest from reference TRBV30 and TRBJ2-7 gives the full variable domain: SQTIHQWPATLVQPVGSPLSLECTVEGTSNPNLYWYRQAAGRGLQLLFYSVGIGQISSEVPQNLSASRPQDRQFILSSKKLLLSDSGFYLCAWSEGTPKPYEQYFGPGTRLTVT.

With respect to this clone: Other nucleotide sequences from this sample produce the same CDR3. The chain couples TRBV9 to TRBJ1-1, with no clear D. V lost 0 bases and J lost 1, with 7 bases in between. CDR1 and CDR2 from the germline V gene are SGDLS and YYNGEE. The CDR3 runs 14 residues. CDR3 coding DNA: TGTGCCAGCAGCGTAGTGGCAGAGAACACTGAAGCTTTCTTT. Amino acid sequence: CASSVVAENTEAFF.

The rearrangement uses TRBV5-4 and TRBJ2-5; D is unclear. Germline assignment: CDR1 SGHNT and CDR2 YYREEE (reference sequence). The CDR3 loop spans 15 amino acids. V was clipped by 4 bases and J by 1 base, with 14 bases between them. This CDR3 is CASSHAKRPQETQYF. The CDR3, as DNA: TGTGCCAGCAGCCACGCGAAAAGGCCCCAAGAGACCCAGTACTTC. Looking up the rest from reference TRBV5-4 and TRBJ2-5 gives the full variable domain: ETGVTQSPTHLIKTRGQQVTLRCSSQSGHNTVSWYQQALGQGPQFIFQYYREEENGRGNFPPRFSGLQFPNYSSELNVNALELDDSALYLCASSHAKRPQETQYFGPGTRLLVL.

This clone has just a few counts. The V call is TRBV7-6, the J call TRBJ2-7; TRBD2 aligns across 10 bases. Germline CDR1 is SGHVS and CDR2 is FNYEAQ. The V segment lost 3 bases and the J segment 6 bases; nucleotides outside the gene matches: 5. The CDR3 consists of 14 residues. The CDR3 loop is CASSFSGRASEQYF. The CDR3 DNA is TGTGCCAGCAGCTTCAGCGGGAGGGCCAGCGAGCAGTACTTC.

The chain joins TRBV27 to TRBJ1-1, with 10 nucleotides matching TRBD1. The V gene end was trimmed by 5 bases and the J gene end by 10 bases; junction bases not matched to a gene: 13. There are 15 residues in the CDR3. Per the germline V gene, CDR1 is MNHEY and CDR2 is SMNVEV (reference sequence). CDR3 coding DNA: TGTGCCAGCAGTAAAGGACAGGGGGTCTTGCGGGGAGCTTTCTTT. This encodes CASSKGQGVLRGAFF.

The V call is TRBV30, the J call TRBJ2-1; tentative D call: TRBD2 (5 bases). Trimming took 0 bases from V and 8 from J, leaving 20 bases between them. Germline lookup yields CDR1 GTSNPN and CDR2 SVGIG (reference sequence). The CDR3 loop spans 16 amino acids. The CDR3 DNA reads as TGTGCCTGGAGTGTTCCAGCCAGGACTTGGGTGGATGAGCAGTTCTTC. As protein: CAWSVPARTWVDEQFF.

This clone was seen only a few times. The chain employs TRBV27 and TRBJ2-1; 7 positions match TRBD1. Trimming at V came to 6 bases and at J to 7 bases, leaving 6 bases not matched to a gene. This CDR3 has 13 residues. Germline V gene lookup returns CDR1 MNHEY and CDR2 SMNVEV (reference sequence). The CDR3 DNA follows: TGTGCCAGCAGGGGCTCAGGGGGAAATGAGCAGTTCTTC. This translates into CASRGSGGNEQFF.

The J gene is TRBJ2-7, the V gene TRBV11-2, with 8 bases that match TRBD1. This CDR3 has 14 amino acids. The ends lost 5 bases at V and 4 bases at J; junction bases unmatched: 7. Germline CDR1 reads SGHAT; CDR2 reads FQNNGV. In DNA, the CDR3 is TGTGCCAGCAGCCCGGACAGGGATTTTTACGAGCAGTACTTC. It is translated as CASSPDRDFYEQYF.

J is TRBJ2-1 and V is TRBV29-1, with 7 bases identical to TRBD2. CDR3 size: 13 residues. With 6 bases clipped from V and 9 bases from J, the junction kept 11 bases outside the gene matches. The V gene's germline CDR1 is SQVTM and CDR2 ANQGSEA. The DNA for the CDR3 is TGCAGCGTGGCTAGCGGCAGAGGTGGTGAGCAGTTCTTC. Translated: CSVASGRGGEQFF.

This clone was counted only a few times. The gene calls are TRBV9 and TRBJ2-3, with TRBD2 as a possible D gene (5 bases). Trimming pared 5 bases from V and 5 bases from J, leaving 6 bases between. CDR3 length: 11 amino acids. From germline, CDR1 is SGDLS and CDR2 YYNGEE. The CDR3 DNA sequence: TGTGCCAGCAGGCGGGTAGATACGCAGTATTTT. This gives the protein CASRRVDTQYF.

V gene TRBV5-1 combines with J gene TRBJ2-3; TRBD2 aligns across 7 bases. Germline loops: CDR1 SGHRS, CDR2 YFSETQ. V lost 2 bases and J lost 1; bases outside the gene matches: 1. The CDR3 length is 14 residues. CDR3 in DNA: TGCGCCAGCAGCTTAACTAGCGGCACAGATACGCAGTATTTT. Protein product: CASSLTSGTDTQYF.

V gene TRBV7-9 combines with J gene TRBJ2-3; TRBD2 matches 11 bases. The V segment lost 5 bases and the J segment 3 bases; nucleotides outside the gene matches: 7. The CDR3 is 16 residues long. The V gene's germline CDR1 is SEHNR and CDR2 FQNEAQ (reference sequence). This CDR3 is CASSAHSSGRTDTQYF. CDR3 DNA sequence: TGTGCCAGCAGCGCCCACTCTAGCGGGAGGACAGATACGCAGTATTTT.

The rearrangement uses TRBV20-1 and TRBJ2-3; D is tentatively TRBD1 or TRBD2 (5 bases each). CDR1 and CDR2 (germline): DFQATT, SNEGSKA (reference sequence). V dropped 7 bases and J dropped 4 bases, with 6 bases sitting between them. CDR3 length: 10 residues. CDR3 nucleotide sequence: TGCAGTGGAGGGGCAGATACGCAGTATTTT. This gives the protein CSGGADTQYF.

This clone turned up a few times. In DNA, the CDR3 is TGCGCCAGCGAAGCTCTGTCGGGACTAGATACCGATACGCAGTATTTT. Translating gives CASEALSGLDTDTQYF. The chain couples TRBV5-1 to TRBJ2-3; 8 bases map to TRBD2. Losses at the gene ends were 7 bases for V and 6 bases for J; bases not matched to a gene: 16. The CDR3 extends over 16 amino acids. CDR1 SGHRS and CDR2 YFSETQ come from the germline V gene.

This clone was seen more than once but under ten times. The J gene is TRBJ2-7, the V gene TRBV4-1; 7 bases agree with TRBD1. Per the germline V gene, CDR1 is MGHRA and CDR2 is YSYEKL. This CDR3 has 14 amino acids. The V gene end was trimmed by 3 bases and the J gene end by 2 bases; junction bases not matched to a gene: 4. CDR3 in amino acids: CASSQRQGTYEQYF. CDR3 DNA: TGCGCCAGCAGCCAGCGACAGGGAACCTACGAGCAGTACTTC.

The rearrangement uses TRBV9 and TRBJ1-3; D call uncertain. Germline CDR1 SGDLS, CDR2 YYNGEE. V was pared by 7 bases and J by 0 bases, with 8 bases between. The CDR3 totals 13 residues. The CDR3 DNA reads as TGTGCCAGCTCCGGGAGCTCTGGAAACACCATATATTTT. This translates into CASSGSSGNTIYF.

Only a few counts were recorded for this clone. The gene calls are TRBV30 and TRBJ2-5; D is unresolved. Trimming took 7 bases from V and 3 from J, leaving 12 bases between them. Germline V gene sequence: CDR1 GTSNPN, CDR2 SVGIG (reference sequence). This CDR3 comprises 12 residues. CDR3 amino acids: CASGNRKETQYF. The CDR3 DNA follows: TGTGCCTCCGGAAACCGCAAAGAGACCCAGTACTTC.

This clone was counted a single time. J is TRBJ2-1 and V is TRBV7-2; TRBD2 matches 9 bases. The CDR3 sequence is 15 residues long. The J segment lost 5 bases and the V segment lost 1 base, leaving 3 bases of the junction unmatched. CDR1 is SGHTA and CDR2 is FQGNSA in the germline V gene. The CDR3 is CASSLEGGRDNEQFF. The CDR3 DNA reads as TGTGCCAGCAGCTTAGAGGGCGGGAGGGACAATGAGCAGTTCTTC.

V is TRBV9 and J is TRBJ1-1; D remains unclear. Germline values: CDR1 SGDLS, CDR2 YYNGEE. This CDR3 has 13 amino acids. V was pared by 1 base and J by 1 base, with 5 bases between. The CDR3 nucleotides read TGTGCCAGCAGCGTAATCCCGAACACTGAAGCTTTCTTT. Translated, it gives CASSVIPNTEAFF.

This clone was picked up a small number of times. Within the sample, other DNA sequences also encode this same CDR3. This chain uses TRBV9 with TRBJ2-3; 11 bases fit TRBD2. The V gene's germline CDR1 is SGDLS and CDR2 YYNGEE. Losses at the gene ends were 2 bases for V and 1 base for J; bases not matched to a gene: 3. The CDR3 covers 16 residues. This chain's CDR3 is CASSVLGLAGTDTQYF. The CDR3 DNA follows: TGTGCCAGCAGCGTCTTGGGACTAGCGGGCACAGATACGCAGTATTTT.

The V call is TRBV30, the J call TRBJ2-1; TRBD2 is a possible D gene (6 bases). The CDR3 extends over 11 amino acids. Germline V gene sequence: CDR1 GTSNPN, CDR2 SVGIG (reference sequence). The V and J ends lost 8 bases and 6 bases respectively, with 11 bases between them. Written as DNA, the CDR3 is TGTGCCCAAGGGACTTTCAATGAGCAGTTCTTC. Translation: CAQGTFNEQFF.

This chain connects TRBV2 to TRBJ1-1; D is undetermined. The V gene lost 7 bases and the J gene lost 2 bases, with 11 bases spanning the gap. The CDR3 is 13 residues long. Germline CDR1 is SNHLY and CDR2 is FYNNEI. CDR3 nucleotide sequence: TGTGCCAGCATAGTGGAGTTAAACACTGAAGCTTTCTTT. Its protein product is CASIVELNTEAFF.

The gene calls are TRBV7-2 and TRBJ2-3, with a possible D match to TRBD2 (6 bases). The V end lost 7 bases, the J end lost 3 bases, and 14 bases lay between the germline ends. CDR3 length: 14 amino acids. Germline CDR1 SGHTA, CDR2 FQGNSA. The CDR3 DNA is TGTGCCAGCACCGAACGGGGGTTAACAGATACGCAGTATTTT. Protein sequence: CASTERGLTDTQYF.

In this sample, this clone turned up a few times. In nucleotides, the CDR3 is TGTGCCAGCATTGGGGGGCGTAATGGCTACACCTTC. Encoded protein: CASIGGRNGYTF. V usage is TRBV6-5 and J usage is TRBJ1-2, with D possibly being TRBD1 (6 bases). The CDR3 is made up of 12 amino acids. The germline V gene has CDR1 MNHEY and CDR2 SVGAGI. Trimming cost V 7 bases and J 6 bases, with 12 bases left between them.

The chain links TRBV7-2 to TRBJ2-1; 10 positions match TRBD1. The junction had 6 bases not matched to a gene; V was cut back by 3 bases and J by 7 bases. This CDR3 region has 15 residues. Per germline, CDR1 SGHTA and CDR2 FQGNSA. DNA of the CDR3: TGTGCCAGCAGCTTCGACAGGGGGCGAAGGAATGAGCAGTTCTTC. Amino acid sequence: CASSFDRGRRNEQFF.

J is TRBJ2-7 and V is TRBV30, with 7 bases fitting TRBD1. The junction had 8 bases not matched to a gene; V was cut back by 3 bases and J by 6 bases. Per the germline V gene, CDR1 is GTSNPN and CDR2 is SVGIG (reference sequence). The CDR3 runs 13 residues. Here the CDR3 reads CAWSLIGGPEQYF. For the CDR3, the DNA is TGTGCCTGGAGCCTCATAGGGGGCCCCGAGCAGTACTTC.

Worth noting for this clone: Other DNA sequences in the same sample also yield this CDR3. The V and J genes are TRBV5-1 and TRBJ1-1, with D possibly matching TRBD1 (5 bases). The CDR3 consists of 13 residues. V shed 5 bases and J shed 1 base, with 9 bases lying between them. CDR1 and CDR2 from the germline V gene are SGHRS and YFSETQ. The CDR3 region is CASRDQGNTEAFF. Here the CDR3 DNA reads TGCGCCAGCAGAGACCAGGGGAACACTGAAGCTTTCTTT.

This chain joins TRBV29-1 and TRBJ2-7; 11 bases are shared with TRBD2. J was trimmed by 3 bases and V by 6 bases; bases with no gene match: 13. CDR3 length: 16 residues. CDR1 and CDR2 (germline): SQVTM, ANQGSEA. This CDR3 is CSVHGTPGTSGYEQYF. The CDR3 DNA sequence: TGCAGCGTCCACGGGACTCCCGGGACTAGCGGCTACGAGCAGTACTTC.

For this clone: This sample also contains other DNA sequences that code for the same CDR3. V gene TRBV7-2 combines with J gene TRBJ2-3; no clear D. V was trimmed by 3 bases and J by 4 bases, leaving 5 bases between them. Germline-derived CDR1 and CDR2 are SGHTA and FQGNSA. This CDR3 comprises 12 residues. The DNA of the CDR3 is TGTGCCAGCAGCTTTGGCCCAGATACGCAGTATTTT. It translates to CASSFGPDTQYF. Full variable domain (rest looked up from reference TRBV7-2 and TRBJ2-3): GAGVSQSPSNKVTEKGKDVELRCDPISGHTALYWYRQSLGQGLEFLIYFQGNSAPDKSGLPSDRFSAERTGGSVSTLTIQRTQQEDSAVYLCASSFGPDTQYFGPGTRLTVL.

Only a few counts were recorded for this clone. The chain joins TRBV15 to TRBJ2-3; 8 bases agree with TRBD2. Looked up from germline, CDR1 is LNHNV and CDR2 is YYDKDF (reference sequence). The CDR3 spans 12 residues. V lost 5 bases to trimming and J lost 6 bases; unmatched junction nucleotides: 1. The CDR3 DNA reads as TGTGCCACCAGCGCTAGCGGGGATACGCAGTATTTT. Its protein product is CATSASGDTQYF.

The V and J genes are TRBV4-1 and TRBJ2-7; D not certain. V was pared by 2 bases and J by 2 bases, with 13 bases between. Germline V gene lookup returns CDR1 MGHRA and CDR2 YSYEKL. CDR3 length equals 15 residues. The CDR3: CASSQTRVIPYEQYF. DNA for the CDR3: TGCGCCAGCAGCCAAACACGGGTGATCCCCTACGAGCAGTACTTC.